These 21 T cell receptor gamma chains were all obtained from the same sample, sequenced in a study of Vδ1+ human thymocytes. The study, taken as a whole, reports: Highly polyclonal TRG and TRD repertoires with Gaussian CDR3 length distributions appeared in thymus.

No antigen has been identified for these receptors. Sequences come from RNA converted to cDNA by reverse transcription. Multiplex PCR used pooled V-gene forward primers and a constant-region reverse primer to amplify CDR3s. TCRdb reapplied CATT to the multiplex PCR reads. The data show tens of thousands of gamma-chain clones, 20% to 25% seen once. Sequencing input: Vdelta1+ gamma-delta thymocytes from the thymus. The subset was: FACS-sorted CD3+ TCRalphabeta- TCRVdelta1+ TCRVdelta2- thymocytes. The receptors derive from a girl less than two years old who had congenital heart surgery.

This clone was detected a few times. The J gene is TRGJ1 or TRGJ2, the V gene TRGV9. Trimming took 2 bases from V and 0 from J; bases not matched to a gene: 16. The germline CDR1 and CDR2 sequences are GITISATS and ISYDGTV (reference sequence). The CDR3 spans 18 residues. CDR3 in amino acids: CALWEALVWESNYYKKLF. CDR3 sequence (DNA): TGTGCCTTGTGGGAGGCCCTCGTATGGGAATCGAATTATTATAAGAAACTCTTT.

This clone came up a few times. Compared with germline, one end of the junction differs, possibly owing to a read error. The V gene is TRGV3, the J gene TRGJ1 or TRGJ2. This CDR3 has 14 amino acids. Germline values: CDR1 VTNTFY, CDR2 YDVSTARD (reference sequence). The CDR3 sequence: CATWDRPDRYKKLF. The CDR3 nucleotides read TGTGCCACCTGGGACAGGCCCGATCGGTATAAGAAACTCTTC.

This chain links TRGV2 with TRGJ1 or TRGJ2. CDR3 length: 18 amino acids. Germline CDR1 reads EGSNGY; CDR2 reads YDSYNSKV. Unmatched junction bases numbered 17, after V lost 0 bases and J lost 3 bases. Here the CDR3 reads CATWDGPSKTGIYYKKLF. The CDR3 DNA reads TGTGCCACCTGGGACGGGCCATCCAAGACCGGGATTTATTATAAGAAACTCTTT.

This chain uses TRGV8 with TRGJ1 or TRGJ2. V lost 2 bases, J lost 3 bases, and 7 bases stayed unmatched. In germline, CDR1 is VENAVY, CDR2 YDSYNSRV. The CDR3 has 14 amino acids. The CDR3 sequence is CATWDKGLYYKKLF. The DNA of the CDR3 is TGTGCCACCTGGGATAAGGGACTTTATTATAAGAAACTCTTT.

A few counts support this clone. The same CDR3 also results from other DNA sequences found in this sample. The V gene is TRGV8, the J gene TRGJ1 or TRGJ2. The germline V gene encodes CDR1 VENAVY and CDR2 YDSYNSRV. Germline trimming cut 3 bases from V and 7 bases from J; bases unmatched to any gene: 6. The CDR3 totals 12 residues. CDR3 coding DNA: TGTGCCACCTGGGATTATAGCTATAAGAAACTCTTT. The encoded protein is CATWDYSYKKLF.

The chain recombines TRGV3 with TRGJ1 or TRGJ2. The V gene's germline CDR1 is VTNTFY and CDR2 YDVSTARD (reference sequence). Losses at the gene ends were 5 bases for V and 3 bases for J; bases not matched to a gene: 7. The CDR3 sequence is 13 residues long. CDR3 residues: CATWAGVYYKKLF. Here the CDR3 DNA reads TGTGCCACCTGGGCGGGGGTTTATTATAAGAAACTCTTT.

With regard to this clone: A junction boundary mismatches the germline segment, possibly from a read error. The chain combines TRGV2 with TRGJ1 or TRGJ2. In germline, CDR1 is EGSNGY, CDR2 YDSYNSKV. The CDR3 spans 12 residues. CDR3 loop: CAIWVPDYKKLF. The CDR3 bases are TGTGCCATCTGGGTCCCAGATTATAAGAAACTCTTT.

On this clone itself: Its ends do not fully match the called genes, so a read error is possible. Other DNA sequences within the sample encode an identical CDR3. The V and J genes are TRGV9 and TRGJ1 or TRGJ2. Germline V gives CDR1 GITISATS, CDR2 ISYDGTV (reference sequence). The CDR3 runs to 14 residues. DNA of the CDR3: TGTGCCTTGTGGGAGGTAAAGGGTGGTTATAAGAAACTCTTC. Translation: CALWEVKGGYKKLF.

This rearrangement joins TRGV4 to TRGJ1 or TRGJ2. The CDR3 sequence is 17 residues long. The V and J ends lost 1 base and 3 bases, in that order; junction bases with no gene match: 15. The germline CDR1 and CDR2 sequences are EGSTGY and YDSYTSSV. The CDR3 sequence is CATWDGIWQRIYYKKLF. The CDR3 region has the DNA TGTGCCACCTGGGATGGTATTTGGCAGAGGATTTATTATAAGAAACTCTTT.

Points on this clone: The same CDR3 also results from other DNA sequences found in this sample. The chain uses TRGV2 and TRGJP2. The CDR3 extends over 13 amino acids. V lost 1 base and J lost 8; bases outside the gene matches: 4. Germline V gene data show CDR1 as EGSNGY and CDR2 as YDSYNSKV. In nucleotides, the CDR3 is TGTGCCACCTGGGACGGCCGGGATTGGATCAAGACGTTT. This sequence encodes CATWDGRDWIKTF.

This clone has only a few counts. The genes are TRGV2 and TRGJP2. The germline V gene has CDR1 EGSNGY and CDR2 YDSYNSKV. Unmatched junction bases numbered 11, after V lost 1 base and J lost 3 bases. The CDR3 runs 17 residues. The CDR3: CATWDGCTTGSDWIKTF. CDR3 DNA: TGTGCCACCTGGGACGGATGCACTACAGGTAGTGATTGGATCAAGACGTTT.

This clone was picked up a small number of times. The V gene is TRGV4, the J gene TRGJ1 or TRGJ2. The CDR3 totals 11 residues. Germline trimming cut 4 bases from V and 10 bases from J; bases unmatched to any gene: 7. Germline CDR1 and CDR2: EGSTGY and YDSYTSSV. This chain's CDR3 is CATWERGKKLF. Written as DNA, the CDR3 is TGTGCCACCTGGGAACGGGGGAAGAAACTCTTT.

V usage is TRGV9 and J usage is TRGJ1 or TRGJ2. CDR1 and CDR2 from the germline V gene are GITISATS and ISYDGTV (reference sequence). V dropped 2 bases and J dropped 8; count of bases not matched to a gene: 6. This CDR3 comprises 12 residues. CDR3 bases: TGTGCCTTGTGGGAGGGGGGGGATAAGAAACTCTTT. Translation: CALWEGGDKKLF.

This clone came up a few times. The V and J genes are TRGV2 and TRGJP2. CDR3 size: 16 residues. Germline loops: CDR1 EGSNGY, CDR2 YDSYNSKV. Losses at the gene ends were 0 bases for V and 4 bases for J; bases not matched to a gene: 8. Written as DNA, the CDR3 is TGTGCCACCTGGGACGGGCGAGGGATTAGTGATTGGATCAAGACGTTT. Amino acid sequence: CATWDGRGISDWIKTF.

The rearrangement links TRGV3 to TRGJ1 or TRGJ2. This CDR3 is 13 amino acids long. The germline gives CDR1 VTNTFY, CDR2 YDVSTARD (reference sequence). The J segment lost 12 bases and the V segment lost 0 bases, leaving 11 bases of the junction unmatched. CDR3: CATWDRRNYGKLF. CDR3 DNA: TGTGCCACCTGGGACAGGCGAAATTATGGGAAACTCTTT.

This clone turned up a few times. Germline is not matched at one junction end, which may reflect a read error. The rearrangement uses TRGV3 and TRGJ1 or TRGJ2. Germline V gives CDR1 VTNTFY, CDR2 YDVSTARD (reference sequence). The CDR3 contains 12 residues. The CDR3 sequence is CATWGIYYKKLF. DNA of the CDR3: TGTGCCACGTGGGGAATTTATTATAAGAAACTCTTT.

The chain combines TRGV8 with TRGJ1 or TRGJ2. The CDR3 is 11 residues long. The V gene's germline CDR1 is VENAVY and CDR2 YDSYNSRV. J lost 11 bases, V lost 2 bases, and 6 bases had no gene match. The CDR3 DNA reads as TGTGCCACCTGGGATACCTGGCAGAAACTCTTT. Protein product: CATWDTWQKLF.

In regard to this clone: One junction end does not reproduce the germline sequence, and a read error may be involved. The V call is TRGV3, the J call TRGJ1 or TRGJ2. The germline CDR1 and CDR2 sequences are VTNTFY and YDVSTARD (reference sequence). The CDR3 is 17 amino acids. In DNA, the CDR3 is TGTGCCACCTGGGACAGGCGAGGGGAGAGGGATTATTATAGGAAACTCTTT. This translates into CATWDRRGERDYYRKLF.

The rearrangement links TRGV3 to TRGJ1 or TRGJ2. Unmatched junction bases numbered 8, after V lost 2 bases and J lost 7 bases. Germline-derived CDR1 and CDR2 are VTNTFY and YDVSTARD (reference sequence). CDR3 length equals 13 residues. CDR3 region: CATWDKQLYKKLF. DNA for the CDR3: TGTGCCACCTGGGACAAGCAACTGTATAAGAAACTCTTT.

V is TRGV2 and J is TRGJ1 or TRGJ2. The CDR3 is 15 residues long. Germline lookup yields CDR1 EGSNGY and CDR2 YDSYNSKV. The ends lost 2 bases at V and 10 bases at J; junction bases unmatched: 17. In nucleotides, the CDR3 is TGTGCCACCTGGGACGTTACGCCATCCCGCGTAAAGAAACTCTTT. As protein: CATWDVTPSRVKKLF.

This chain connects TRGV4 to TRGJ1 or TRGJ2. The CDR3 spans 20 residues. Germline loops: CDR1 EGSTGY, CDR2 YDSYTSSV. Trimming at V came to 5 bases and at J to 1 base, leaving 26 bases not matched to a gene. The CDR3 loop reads CATWVGTRYFLPGNYYKKLF. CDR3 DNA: TGTGCCACCTGGGTGGGCACGCGATACTTTCTTCCAGGAAATTATTATAAGAAACTCTTT.